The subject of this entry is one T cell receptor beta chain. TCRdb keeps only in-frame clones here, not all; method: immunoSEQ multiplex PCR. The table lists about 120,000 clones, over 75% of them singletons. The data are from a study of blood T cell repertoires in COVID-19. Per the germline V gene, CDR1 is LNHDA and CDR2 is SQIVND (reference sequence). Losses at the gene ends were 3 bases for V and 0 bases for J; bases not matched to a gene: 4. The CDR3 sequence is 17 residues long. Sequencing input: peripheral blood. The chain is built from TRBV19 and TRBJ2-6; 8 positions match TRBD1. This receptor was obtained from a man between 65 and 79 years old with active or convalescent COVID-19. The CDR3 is CASSIGTGRSGANVLTF. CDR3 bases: TGTGCCAGTAGTATTGGGACAGGCCGCTCTGGGGCCAACGTCCTGACTTTC.